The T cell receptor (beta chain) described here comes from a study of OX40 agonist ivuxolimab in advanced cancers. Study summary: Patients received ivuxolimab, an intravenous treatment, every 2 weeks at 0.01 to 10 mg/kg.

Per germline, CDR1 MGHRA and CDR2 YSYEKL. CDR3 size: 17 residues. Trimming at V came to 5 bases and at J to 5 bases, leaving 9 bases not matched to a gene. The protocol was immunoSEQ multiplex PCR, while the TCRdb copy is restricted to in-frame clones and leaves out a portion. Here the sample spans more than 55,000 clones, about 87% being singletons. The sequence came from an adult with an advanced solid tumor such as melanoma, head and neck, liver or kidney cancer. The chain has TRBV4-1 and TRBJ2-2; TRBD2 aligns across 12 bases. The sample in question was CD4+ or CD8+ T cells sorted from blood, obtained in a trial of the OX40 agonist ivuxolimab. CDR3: CASSARASGGVTGELFF. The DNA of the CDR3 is TGCGCCAGCAGCGCACGAGCTAGCGGGGGGGTTACCGGGGAGCTGTTTTTT.